This T cell receptor beta chain was recorded in a study of blood T cell repertoires in COVID-19. Trimming took off 4 bases at V and 0 bases at J, with 12 bases between the two ends. This CDR3 is 14 amino acids long. From germline, CDR1 is GTSNPN and CDR2 SVGIG (reference sequence). Profiling relied on immunoSEQ multiplex PCR, and the TCRdb table lists in-frame clones only, not all of them. The sample has nearly 60,000 clones, 85% to 90% seen once. This TCR came from a man in his 60s with active COVID-19. Input material: peripheral blood. The V call is TRBV30, the J call TRBJ1-2; a weak D match, TRBD1 (5 bases). The chain's CDR3 is CAWTRTGANYGYTF. In nucleotides, the CDR3 is TGTGCCTGGACGCGAACAGGAGCTAACTATGGCTACACCTTC.